These T cell receptor beta chains were read from a single sample in a study of cytomegalovirus exposure and HLA in healthy donors. The table came from immunoSEQ multiplex PCR; TCRdb's copy has only in-frame clones and leaves some out. The data contain fewer than 130,000 clones, roughly 70% of them seen just once; the ten biggest clones take up about a tenth. The sequencing sample was made of PBMCs. Source of these receptors: a man aged 40-55 years in good health and CMV-seropositive. CDR3s include the opening cysteine and the closing phenylalanine or tryptophan. The D gene is left open where the match is weak. Part of the rows lack a size; the others show once, few, many or a class for expanded clones.

clone_size,d_call,j_call,v_call,cdr3_nt,cdr3_aa
many,TRBD2,TRBJ2-3,TRBV2,TGTGCCAGCAGTGAACAGGTGATAATAATAGCGGGACGCACAGATACGCAGTATTTT,CASSEQVIIIAGRTDTQYF
.,TRBD1,TRBJ1-5,TRBV6-6,TGTGCCAGTGCAGGGGGGAATCAGCCCCAGCATTTT,CASAGGNQPQHF
.,.,TRBJ1-1,TRBV9,TGTGCCAGCAGCGTAGATTTAGGGAGGAACACTGAAGCTTTCTTT,CASSVDLGRNTEAFF
.,TRBD2,TRBJ2-1,TRBV6-5,TGTGCCAGCAGTTACGCGGGAGGAAGGTACAATGAGCAGTTCTTC,CASSYAGGRYNEQFF
.,TRBD2,TRBJ2-5,TRBV6-1,TGTGCCAGCAGTGAGGAAGCGGGAGGGGCTGAGACCCAGTACTTC,CASSEEAGGAETQYF
once,.,TRBJ1-5,TRBV6-1,TGTGCCAGCAGTGTTGGGGGGATCTATAGCAATCAGCCCCAGCATTTT,CASSVGGIYSNQPQHF
once,.,TRBJ1-5,TRBV6-1,TGTGCCAGCAGTGAATTTAGCGGATTTCCAAGCCATTATAGCAATCAGCCCCAGCATTTT,CASSEFSGFPSHYSNQPQHF
.,.,TRBJ2-2,TRBV21-1,TGTGCCAGCAGCAAAGGGATTCAGGGTAGGGTCGGGGAGCTGTTTTTT,CASSKGIQGRVGELFF
.,TRBD2,TRBJ2-3,TRBV19,TGTGCCAGTCAGCGGGAAAACACAGATACGCAGTATTTT,CASQRENTDTQYF
.,.,TRBJ1-5,TRBV29-1,TGCAGCGTTAGCGAGACTGTTAGCAATCAGCCCCAGCATTTT,CSVSETVSNQPQHF